These 18 T cell receptor beta chains were all obtained from the same sample, sequenced in a study of T cell responses to AZD1222 COVID-19 vaccine. This table comes from immunoSEQ multiplex PCR, and its TCRdb copy is limited to in-frame clones, with some not included. The sample has roughly 170,000 clones, approximately 93% seen once. The sequenced sample was peripheral blood, obtained on day 0 of AZD1222 vaccination. All receptors derive from an adult in good health.

The chain is built from TRBV19 and TRBJ1-5; 7 bases match TRBD1. The CDR3 is 16 amino acids. Trimming at V came to 1 base and at J to 3 bases, leaving 6 bases not matched to a gene. Germline V gene lookup returns CDR1 LNHDA and CDR2 SQIVND (reference sequence). The CDR3 region is CASSIGQGGLNQPQHF. In DNA, the CDR3 is TGTGCCAGTAGTATAGGACAGGGCGGCCTCAATCAGCCCCAGCATTTT.

The chain combines TRBV21-1 with TRBJ2-2; the table calls TRBD1, which could not be checked here. TRBV21-1 is a pseudogene. The CDR3 runs 16 residues. CDR3 bases: TGTGCCAGCCGCAGACAGGGGGTGGAGTACACCGGGGAGCTGTTTTTT. Protein sequence: CASRRQGVEYTGELFF.

J is TRBJ1-6 and V is TRBV27, with 9 bases identical to TRBD1. Germline V gene data show CDR1 as MNHEY and CDR2 as SMNVEV (reference sequence). Losses at the gene ends were 1 base for V and 7 bases for J; bases not matched to a gene: 8. The CDR3 covers 17 residues. CDR3 region: CASSLFKGTGRNSPLHF. The CDR3 region has the DNA TGTGCCAGCAGTTTATTCAAGGGGACAGGGAGAAATTCACCCCTCCACTTT.

The chain recombines TRBV4-1 with TRBJ2-3; tentatively, D is TRBD2 (7 bases). The germline gives CDR1 MGHRA, CDR2 YSYEKL. The ends were cut back, 8 bases at V and 11 bases at J, with 17 bases in the middle. The CDR3 spans 12 residues. The CDR3 DNA follows: TGCGCCAGCTGCATTCTTAGGGGGGGGCAGTATTTT. Its translation: CASCILRGGQYF.

V gene TRBV11-2 combines with J gene TRBJ1-6; the match to TRBD1 covers 8 bases. This CDR3 contains 17 residues. Losses at the gene ends were 5 bases for V and 8 bases for J; bases not matched to a gene: 14. Germline lookup yields CDR1 SGHAT and CDR2 FQNNGV. CDR3 amino acids: CASSPTYRGSRYSPLHF. The CDR3 DNA sequence: TGTGCCAGCAGCCCAACCTACAGGGGGTCCCGTTATTCACCCCTCCACTTT.

The rearrangement links TRBV13 to TRBJ2-3, with D possibly being TRBD1 (6 bases). Trimming shortened V by 2 bases and J by 4 bases, and 10 bases separated the two germline ends. The CDR3 extends over 14 amino acids. Germline CDR1 PRHDT, CDR2 FYEKMQ (reference sequence). The CDR3 region is CASSLKAGADTQYF. Here the CDR3 DNA reads TGTGCCAGCAGCTTAAAGGCAGGGGCAGATACGCAGTATTTT.

The chain couples TRBV27 to TRBJ1-5; D might be TRBD1 (6 bases). With 3 bases removed from V and 5 bases from J, the gap between germline ends came to 11 bases. The CDR3 spans 14 residues. Germline V gene lookup returns CDR1 MNHEY and CDR2 SMNVEV (reference sequence). This chain's CDR3 is CASSFAGGDQPQHF. In DNA, the CDR3 is TGTGCCAGCAGTTTCGCGGGGGGCGATCAGCCCCAGCATTTT.

V gene TRBV5-1 combines with J gene TRBJ1-3; D call uncertain. The germline V gene has CDR1 SGHRS and CDR2 YFSETQ. Trimming took off 0 bases at V and 8 bases at J, with 15 bases between the two ends. This CDR3 is 15 amino acids long. CDR3 sequence reads: CASSLAAGSRDTIYF. In DNA form, the CDR3 reads TGCGCCAGCAGCTTGGCTGCGGGGAGTAGGGACACCATATATTTT. The full variable domain, its missing parts supplied by reference TRBV5-1 and TRBJ1-3, is KAGVTQTPRYLIKTRGQQVTLSCSPISGHRSVSWYQQTPGQGLQFLFEYFSETQRNKGNFPGRFSGRQFSNSRSEMNVSTLELGDSALYLCASSLAAGSRDTIYFGEGSWLTVV.

The sample holds one count of this clone. The chain combines TRBV5-1 with TRBJ1-2; D unclear. V was clipped by 6 bases and J by 4 bases, with 16 bases between them. Germline assignment: CDR1 SGHRS and CDR2 YFSETQ. The CDR3 spans 14 residues. The CDR3 region has the DNA TGCGCCAGCAACGGGGTGGGTGCGGGCTATGGCTACACCTTC. This gives the protein CASNGVGAGYGYTF.

V usage is TRBV19 and J usage is TRBJ1-2; D gene ambiguous. Trimming removed 0 bases at V and 7 bases at J, with 15 bases between. The CDR3 totals 15 residues. Germline values: CDR1 LNHDA, CDR2 SQIVND (reference sequence). The CDR3 reads CASSIDSSPGIGYTF. The CDR3 DNA follows: TGTGCCAGTAGTATAGACTCCAGTCCGGGGATTGGCTACACCTTC.

The chain employs TRBV7-2 and TRBJ2-1; D is possibly TRBD2 (5 bases). Between the trimmed V and J ends, which lost 1 base and 10 bases, there was a span of 14 bases. CDR1 is SGHTA, CDR2 FQGNSA, per germline. The CDR3 length is 14 residues. Here the CDR3 reads CASSLVLAGEEQFF. The CDR3 DNA reads as TGTGCCAGCAGCTTAGTCCTAGCCGGAGAAGAGCAGTTCTTC.

The chain recombines TRBV19 with TRBJ1-2; 10 bases are a match to TRBD1. The CDR3 contains 14 residues. Trimming removed 9 bases from V and 8 bases from J; junction bases left unmatched: 12. Per the germline V gene, CDR1 is LNHDA and CDR2 is SQIVND (reference sequence). The CDR3 sequence is CASFPRQGARGYTF. The CDR3, as DNA: TGTGCCAGCTTTCCTCGACAGGGGGCGCGAGGCTACACCTTC.

V is TRBV9 and J is TRBJ1-2; D not resolved. The CDR3 consists of 13 residues. From germline, CDR1 is SGDLS and CDR2 YYNGEE. Trimming took off 0 bases at V and 8 bases at J, with 11 bases between the two ends. The CDR3 nucleotides are TGTGCCAGCAGCGTAGCTACGGGTTACGGCTACACCTTC. Amino acids: CASSVATGYGYTF.

The chain recombines TRBV27 with TRBJ1-1, with D perhaps matching TRBD1 (5 bases). Germline V gives CDR1 MNHEY, CDR2 SMNVEV (reference sequence). V lost 5 bases, J lost 5 bases, and 12 bases lay in between. The CDR3 spans 13 residues. CDR3 protein: CASSPRDETEAFF. In DNA form, the CDR3 reads TGTGCCAGCAGTCCTCGGGACGAAACTGAAGCTTTCTTT.

The CDR3 region has the DNA TGTGCCAGCCTTCCTAAACCTCATCTAGAAGCTTTCTTT. It is translated as CASLPKPHLEAFF. The genes are TRBV6-5 and TRBJ1-1; D is ambiguous. CDR1 and CDR2 from the germline V gene are MNHEY and SVGAGI. Between the trimmed V and J ends, which lost 8 bases and 8 bases, there was a span of 18 bases. The CDR3 sequence is 13 residues long.

The chain couples TRBV9 to TRBJ1-3, with D perhaps matching TRBD1 (6 bases). CDR1 SGDLS and CDR2 YYNGEE come from the germline V gene. The CDR3 has 17 residues. V gave up 0 bases and J gave up 0 bases, with 13 bases separating them. This CDR3 is CASSVVGWTDSGNTIYF. The CDR3, as DNA: TGTGCCAGCAGCGTAGTGGGTTGGACAGACTCTGGAAACACCATATATTTT. The complete variable domain, with remaining parts taken from reference TRBV9 and TRBJ1-3, reads DSGVTQTPKHLITATGQRVTLRCSPRSGDLSVYWYQQSLDQGLQFLIQYYNGEERAKGNILERFSAQQFPDLHSELNLSSLELGDSALYFCASSVVGWTDSGNTIYFGEGSWLTVV.

The chain joins TRBV10-3 to TRBJ1-4, with 10 bases aligning to TRBD1. Germline-derived CDR1 and CDR2 are ENHRY and SYGVKD. The V segment lost 5 bases and the J segment 7 bases; nucleotides outside the gene matches: 10. The CDR3 extends over 16 amino acids. Written as DNA, the CDR3 is TGTGCCATCAGTCCCTACTCCGGGACAGGGGTTGAAAAACTGTTTTTT. It specifies CAISPYSGTGVEKLFF.

The V call is TRBV6-1, the J call TRBJ1-6, with D unresolved. This CDR3 has 15 residues. Per germline, CDR1 MNHNS and CDR2 SASEGT. Trimming removed 3 bases at V and 0 bases at J, with 6 bases between. The CDR3 bases are TGTGCCAGCAGTGAGTCGGCCTCCTATAATTCACCCCTCCACTTT. Translated, it gives CASSESASYNSPLHF.